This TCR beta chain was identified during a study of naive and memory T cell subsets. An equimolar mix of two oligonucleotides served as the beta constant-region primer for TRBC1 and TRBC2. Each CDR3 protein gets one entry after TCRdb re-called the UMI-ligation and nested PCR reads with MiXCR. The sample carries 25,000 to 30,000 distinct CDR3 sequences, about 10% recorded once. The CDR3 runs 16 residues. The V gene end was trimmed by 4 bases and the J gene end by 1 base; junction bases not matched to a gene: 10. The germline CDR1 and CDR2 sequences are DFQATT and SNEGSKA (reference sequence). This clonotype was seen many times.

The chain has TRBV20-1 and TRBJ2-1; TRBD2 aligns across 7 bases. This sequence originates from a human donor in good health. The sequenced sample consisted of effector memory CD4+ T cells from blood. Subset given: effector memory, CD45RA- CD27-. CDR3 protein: CSAKRRTGGSYNEQFF. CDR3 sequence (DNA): TGCAGTGCTAAGAGGAGAACGGGAGGTTCCTACAATGAGCAGTTCTTC.